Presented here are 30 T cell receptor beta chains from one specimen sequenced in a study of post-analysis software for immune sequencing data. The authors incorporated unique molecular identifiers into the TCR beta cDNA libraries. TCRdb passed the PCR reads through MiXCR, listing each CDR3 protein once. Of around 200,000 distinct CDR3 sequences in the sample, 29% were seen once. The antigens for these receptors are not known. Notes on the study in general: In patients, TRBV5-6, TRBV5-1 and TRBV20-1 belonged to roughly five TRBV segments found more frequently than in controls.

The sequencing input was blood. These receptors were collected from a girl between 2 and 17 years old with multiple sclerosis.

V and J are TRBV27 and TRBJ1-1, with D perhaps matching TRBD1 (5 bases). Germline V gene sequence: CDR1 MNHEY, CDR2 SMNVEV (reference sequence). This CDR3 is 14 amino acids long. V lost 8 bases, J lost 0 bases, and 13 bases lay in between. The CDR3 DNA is TGTGCCAGCGCCCTGACAGAGATGAACACTGAAGCTTTCTTT. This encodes CASALTEMNTEAFF.

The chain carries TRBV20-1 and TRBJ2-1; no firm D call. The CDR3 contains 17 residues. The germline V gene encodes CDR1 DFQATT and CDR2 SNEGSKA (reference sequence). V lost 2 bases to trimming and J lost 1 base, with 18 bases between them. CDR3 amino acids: CSARWARTTLSYNEQFF. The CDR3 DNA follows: TGCAGTGCTAGATGGGCCAGAACCACCCTTTCCTACAATGAGCAGTTCTTC.

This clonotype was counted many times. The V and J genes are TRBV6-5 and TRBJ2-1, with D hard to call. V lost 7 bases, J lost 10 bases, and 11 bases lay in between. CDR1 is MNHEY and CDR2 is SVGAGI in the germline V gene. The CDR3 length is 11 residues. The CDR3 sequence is CASNIGYEQFF. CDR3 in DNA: TGTGCCAGCAATATAGGGTACGAGCAGTTCTTC.

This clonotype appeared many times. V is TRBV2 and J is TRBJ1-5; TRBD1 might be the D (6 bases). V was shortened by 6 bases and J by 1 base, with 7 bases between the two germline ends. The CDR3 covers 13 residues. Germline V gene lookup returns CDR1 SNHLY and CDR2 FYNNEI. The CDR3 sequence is CASRGQSNQPQHF. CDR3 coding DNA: TGTGCCAGCAGAGGACAGAGCAATCAGCCCCAGCATTTT.

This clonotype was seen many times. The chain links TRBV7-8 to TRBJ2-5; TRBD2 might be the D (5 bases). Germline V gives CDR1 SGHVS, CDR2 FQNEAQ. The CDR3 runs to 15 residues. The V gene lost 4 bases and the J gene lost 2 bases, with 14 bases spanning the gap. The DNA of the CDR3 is TGTGCCAGCAGCTCGGGGAGAGGCAAGCAAGAGACCCAGTACTTC. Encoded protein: CASSSGRGKQETQYF.

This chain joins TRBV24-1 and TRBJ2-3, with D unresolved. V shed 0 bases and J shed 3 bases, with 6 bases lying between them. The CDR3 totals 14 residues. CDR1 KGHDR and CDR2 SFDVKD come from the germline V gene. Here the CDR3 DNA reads TGTGCCACCAGTGATTTGCGGACGACAGATACGCAGTATTTT. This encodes CATSDLRTTDTQYF.

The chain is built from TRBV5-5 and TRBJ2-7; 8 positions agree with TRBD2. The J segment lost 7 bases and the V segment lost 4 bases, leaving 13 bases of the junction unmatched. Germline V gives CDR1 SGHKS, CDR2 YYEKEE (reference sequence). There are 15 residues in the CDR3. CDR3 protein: CASSPGGTRYNEQYF. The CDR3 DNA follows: TGTGCCAGCAGCCCCGGCGGGACTAGATACAATGAGCAGTACTTC.

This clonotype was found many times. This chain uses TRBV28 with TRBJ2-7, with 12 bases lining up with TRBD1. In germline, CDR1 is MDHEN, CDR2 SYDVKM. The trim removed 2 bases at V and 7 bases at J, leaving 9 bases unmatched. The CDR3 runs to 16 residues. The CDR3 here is CASSLGVGTGGSEQYF. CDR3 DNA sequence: TGTGCCAGCAGTTTAGGTGTCGGGACAGGGGGCAGTGAGCAGTACTTC.

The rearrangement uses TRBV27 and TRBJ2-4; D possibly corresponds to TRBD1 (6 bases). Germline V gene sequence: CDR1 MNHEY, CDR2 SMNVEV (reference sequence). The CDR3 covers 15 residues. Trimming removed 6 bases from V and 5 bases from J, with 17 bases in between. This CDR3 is CASSRQGSSENIQYF. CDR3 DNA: TGTGCCAGCAGCCGTCAGGGGTCCTCGGAAAACATTCAGTACTTC.

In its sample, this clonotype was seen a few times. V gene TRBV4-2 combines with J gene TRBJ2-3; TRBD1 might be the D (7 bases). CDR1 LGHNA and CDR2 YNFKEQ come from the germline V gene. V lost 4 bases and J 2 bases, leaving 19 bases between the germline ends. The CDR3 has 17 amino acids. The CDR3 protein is CASSLPGGTGDTDTQYF. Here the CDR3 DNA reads TGTGCCAGCAGCCTACCCGGGGGCACAGGGGACACAGATACGCAGTATTTT.

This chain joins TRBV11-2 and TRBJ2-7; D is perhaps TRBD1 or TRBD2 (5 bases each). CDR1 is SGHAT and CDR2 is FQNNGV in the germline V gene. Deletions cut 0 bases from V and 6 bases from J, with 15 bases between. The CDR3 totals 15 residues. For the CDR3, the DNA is TGTGCCAGCAGCTTAGATCCCATAGTGGGACGCGAGCAGTACTTC. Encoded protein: CASSLDPIVGREQYF.

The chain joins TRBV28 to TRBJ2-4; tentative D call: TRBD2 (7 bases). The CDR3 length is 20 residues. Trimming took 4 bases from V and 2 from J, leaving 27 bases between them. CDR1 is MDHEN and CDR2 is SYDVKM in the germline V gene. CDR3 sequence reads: CASSSLTGGQYGVSKNIQYF. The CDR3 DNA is TGTGCCAGCAGTTCGTTAACGGGGGGCCAGTATGGGGTATCCAAAAACATTCAGTACTTC.

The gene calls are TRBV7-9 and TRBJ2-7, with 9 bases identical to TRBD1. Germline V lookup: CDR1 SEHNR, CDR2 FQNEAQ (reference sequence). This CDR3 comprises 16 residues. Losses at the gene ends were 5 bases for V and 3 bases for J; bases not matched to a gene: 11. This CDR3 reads CASSTYSGTGFYEQYF. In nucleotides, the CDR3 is TGTGCCAGCAGCACCTACTCCGGGACAGGGTTCTACGAGCAGTACTTC. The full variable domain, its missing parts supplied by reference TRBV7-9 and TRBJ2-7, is DTGVSQNPRHKITKRGQNVTFRCDPISEHNRLYWYRQTLGQGPEFLTYFQNEAQLEKSRLLSDRFSAERPKGSFSTLEIQRTEQGDSAMYLCASSTYSGTGFYEQYFGPGTRLTVT.

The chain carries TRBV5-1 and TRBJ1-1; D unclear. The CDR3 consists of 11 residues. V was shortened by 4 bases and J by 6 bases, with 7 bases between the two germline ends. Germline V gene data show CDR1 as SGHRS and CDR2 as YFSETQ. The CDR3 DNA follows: TGCGCCAGCAGCGCTGGCGCTGAAGCTTTCTTT. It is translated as CASSAGAEAFF. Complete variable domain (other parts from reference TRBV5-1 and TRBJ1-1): KAGVTQTPRYLIKTRGQQVTLSCSPISGHRSVSWYQQTPGQGLQFLFEYFSETQRNKGNFPGRFSGRQFSNSRSEMNVSTLELGDSALYLCASSAGAEAFFGQGTRLTVV.

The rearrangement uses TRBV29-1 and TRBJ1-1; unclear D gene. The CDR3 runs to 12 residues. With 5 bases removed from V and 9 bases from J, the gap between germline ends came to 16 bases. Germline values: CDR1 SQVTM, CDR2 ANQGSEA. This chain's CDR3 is CSVLPWSNQAFF. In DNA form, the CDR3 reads TGCAGCGTTCTTCCTTGGAGCAATCAAGCTTTCTTT.

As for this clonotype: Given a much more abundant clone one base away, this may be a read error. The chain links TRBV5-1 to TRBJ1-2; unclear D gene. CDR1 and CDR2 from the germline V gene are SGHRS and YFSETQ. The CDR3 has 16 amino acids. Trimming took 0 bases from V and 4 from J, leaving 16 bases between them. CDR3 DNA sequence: TGCGCCAGCAGCTTGGGGCCGGAGATAGGAAGCTATGGCTACACCTTC. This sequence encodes CASSLGPEIGSYGYTF. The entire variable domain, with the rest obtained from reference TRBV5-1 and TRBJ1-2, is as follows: KAGVTQTPRYLIKTRGQQVTLSCSPISGHRSVSWYQQTPGQGLQFLFEYFSETQRNKGNFPGRFSGRQFSNSRSEMNVSTLELGDSALYLCASSLGPEIGSYGYTFGSGTRLTVV.

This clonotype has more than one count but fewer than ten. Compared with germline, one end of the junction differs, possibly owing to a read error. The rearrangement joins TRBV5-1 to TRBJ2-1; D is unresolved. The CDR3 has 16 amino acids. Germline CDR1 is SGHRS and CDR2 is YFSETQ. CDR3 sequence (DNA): TGCGCCAGCAGCTTGGTCCGCCAGCCCTCCTACAATGAGCGGTTCTTC. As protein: CASSLVRQPSYNERFF.

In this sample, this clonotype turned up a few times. Here the CDR3 reads CASQSSGPYNEQFF. The CDR3 region has the DNA TGCGCCAGTCAATCCAGCGGGCCCTACAATGAGCAGTTCTTC. The chain carries TRBV4-1 and TRBJ2-1; the D gene is possibly TRBD2 (6 bases). CDR1 MGHRA and CDR2 YSYEKL come from the germline V gene. V was clipped by 9 bases and J by 2 bases, with 14 bases between them. CDR3 length: 14 amino acids.

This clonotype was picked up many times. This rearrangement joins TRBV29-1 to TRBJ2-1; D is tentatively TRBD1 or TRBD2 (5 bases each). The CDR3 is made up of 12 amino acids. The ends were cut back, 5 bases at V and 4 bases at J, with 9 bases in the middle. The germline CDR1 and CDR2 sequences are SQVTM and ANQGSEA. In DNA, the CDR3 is TGCAGCGTTCAGAGGGGATACAATGAGCAGTTCTTC. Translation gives CSVQRGYNEQFF.

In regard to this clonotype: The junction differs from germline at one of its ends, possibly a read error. The CDR3 DNA is TGCAGTGCTAGAGATTGGCAAAACTATGGCCACACCTTC. This translates into CSARDWQNYGHTF. The chain combines TRBV20-1 with TRBJ1-2; D gene ambiguous. There are 13 residues in the CDR3. Looked up from germline, CDR1 is DFQATT and CDR2 is SNEGSKA (reference sequence).

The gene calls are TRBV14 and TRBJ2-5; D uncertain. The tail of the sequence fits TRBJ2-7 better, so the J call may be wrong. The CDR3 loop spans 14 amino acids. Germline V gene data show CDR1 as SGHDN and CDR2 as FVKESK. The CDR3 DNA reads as TGTGCCAGCAGACCCGGATCTTTCTACGGCGAGCAGTACTTC. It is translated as CASRPGSFYGEQYF.

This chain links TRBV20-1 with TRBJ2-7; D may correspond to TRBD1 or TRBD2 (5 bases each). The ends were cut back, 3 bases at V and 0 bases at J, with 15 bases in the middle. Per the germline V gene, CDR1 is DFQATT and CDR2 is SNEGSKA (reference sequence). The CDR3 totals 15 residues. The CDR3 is CSASDPGTSSYEQYF. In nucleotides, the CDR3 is TGCAGTGCTAGCGATCCCGGGACGAGCTCCTACGAGCAGTACTTC.

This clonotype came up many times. DNA for the CDR3: TGTGCCAGCAGTTATGGACTCAGCGGGAGTAGGAACAATGAGCAGTTCTTC. Translating it yields CASSYGLSGSRNNEQFF. The V and J genes are TRBV28 and TRBJ2-1, with 8 bases aligning to TRBD2. After removal of 4 bases from V and 5 bases from J, the junction contained 13 bases not matched to a gene. Germline CDR1 MDHEN, CDR2 SYDVKM. This CDR3 is built from 17 residues.

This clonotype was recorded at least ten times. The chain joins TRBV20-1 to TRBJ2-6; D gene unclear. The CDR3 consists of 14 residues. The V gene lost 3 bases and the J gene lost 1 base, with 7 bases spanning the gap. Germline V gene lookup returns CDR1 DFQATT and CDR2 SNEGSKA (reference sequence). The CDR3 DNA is TGCAGTGCTAGCCCCGCATCTGGGGCCAACGTCCTGACTTTC. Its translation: CSASPASGANVLTF.

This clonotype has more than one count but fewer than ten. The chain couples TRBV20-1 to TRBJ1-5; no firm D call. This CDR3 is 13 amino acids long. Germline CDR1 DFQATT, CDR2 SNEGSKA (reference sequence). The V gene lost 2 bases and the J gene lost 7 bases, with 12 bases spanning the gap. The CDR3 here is CSARTHPRQPQHF. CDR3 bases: TGCAGTGCTAGAACTCATCCACGCCAGCCCCAGCATTTT.

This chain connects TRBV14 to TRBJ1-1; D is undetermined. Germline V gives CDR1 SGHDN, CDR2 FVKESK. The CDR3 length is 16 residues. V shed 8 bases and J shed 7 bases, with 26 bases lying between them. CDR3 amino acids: CASRSLSTLQPFEAFF. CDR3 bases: TGTGCCAGCCGCTCATTATCGACCCTCCAACCCTTTGAAGCTTTCTTT.

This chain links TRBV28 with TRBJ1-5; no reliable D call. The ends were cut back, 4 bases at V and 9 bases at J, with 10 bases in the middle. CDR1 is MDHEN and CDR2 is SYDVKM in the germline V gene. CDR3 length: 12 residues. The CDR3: CASSSPVGPQHF. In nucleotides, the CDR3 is TGTGCCAGCAGTTCCCCGGTGGGGCCCCAGCATTTT.

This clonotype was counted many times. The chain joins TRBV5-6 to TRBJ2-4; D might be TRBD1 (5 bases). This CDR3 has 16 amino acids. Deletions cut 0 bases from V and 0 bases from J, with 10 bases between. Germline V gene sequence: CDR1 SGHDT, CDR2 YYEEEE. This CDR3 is CASSLGQGLAKNIQYF. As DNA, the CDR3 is TGTGCCAGCAGCTTGGGGCAGGGATTAGCCAAAAACATTCAGTACTTC. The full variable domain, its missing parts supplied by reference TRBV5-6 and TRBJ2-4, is DAGVTQSPTHLIKTRGQQVTLRCSPKSGHDTVSWYQQALGQGPQFIFQYYEEEERQRGNFPDRFSGHQFPNYSSELNVNALLLGDSALYLCASSLGQGLAKNIQYFGAGTRLSVL.

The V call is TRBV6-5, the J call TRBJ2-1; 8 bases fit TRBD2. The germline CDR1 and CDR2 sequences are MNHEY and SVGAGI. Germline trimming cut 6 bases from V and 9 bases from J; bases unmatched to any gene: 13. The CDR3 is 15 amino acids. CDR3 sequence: CASSKQPGGPGEQFF. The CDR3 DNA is TGTGCCAGCAGCAAGCAACCGGGAGGGCCTGGTGAGCAGTTCTTC.

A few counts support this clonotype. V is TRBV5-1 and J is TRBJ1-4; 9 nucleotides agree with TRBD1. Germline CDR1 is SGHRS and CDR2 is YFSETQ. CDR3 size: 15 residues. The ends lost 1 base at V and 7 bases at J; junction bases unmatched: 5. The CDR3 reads CASSLPQGAGEKLFF. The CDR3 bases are TGCGCCAGCAGCTTGCCACAGGGGGCCGGTGAAAAACTGTTTTTT.